These 2 T cell receptor beta chains share one sample of origin, sequenced in a study of blood T cell repertoires in COVID-19. Assay: immunoSEQ multiplex PCR; the TCRdb copy retains only in-frame clones and omits some. The sample includes around 99,000 clones, around three quarters of them seen just once. The sample comprised peripheral blood. These receptors all stem from a human donor in a cohort sampled during active or convalescent COVID-19.

The rearrangement links TRBV18 to TRBJ2-5, with D uncertain. Trimming removed 3 bases at V and 5 bases at J, with 10 bases between. The length of the CDR3 is 13 residues. Germline V CDR1 and CDR2: KGHSH, LQKENI. CDR3 sequence reads: CASSPRLRETQYF. In DNA form, the CDR3 reads TGTGCCAGCTCACCTCGGTTGAGGGAGACCCAGTACTTC.

This clone was recorded a few times. CDR3 coding DNA: TGTGCCAGCAGTGGTCCGGGACTAAGACTCGATCAGCCCCAGCATTTT. Residues: CASSGPGLRLDQPQHF. The chain carries TRBV6-1 and TRBJ1-5, with D tentatively TRBD1 (5 bases). The CDR3 extends over 16 amino acids. The germline V and J ends were trimmed by 4 bases and 5 bases, with 18 bases remaining between them. From germline, CDR1 is MNHNS and CDR2 SASEGT.